This T cell receptor (beta chain) was obtained from a study of shared clonotypes between healthy human individuals. Study-wide results and caveats: Rarefaction revealed incomplete sorted-subset sequencing despite large depth. A small donor pool kept down the genetic and exposure-history diversity that was represented. Collection of samples was limited to blood; tissue repertoires likely differ.

Terminally differentiated effector memory CD45RA+ cells were left out of the naive CD8 fraction, which was CD45RO-negative and positively selected for CCR7. V lost 8 bases and J lost 0, with 14 bases in between. The CDR3 covers 14 residues. The germline CDR1 and CDR2 sequences are MNHNS and SASEGT. Several immunoSEQ 96-well plates shared each subset's DNA, each plate a replicate. Generated by immunoSEQ multiplex PCR, the TCRdb table keeps only in-frame clones and is missing some. Of about 2 million clones listed, about 95% are singletons. To note about this clone: Antigen unknown.

This chain connects TRBV6-1 to TRBJ2-7; perhaps D is TRBD1 or TRBD2 (6 bases each). The source of this sequence is a man younger than 30 in good health. The sequenced sample was naive CD8+ T cells sorted from blood. CDR3 region: CASSRGRLSYEQYF. In nucleotides, the CDR3 is TGTGCCAGCTCCCGGGGGCGGCTCTCCTACGAGCAGTACTTC.